A single sample is the source of the 16 T cell receptor beta chains below, sequenced in a study of glioma-infiltrating T cells (dated by TCRdb to about 2016). TCRdb names Illumina MiSeq as the instrument used. TCR alpha and beta CDR3 regions were amplified with the iRepertoire nested amplicon-rescue multiplex PCR (arm-PCR) platform from RNA. Using fastp at Q25 and MiXCR, TCRdb reprocessed the public reads and kept productive beta chains. Every distinct CDR3 protein forms one entry, paired with its most common genes and DNA. This sample holds 35,000 to 45,000 distinct CDR3 sequences; approximately 20% were observed only once. The ten most abundant clones make up 5% to 6.5% of the sample. The sequencing sample was made of glioma tissue, nonneoplastic brain tissue, or PBMCs (not recorded which). Receptor source: a human donor with low-grade glioma or glioblastoma, undergoing nonglioma brain surgery, or in good health (not recorded which).

In this sample, this clonotype turned up many times. This rearrangement joins TRBV7-2 to TRBJ2-1; D uncertain. The V and J ends lost 5 bases and 0 bases respectively, with 17 bases between them. The germline V gene has CDR1 SGHTA and CDR2 FQGNSA. This CDR3 has 17 residues. CDR3 protein: CASSALRRASSYNEQFF. The CDR3 bases are TGTGCCAGCAGCGCCCTTCGGCGCGCGAGCTCCTACAATGAGCAGTTCTTC.

This clonotype was recorded at least ten times. The V gene is TRBV5-1, the J gene TRBJ2-1; D remains ambiguous. The germline V gene encodes CDR1 SGHRS and CDR2 YFSETQ. The CDR3 runs to 12 residues. The germline V and J ends were trimmed by 6 bases and 6 bases, with 10 bases remaining between them. CDR3 protein: CASTDLSNEQFF. In nucleotides, the CDR3 is TGCGCCAGCACCGACTTGAGCAATGAGCAGTTCTTC.

On this clonotype: A much larger clonotype is one base distant, so this may be a read error. The V and J genes are TRBV29-1 and TRBJ1-3; D is possibly TRBD1 (5 bases). This CDR3 has 14 amino acids. Trimming stripped 2 bases from V and 0 bases from J, with 8 bases between. Germline V gene sequence: CDR1 SQVTM, CDR2 ANQGSEA. This chain's CDR3 is CSVERGNSGNTIYF. DNA of the CDR3: TGCAGCGTTGAAAGGGGTAACTCTGGAAACACCATATATTTT.

This clonotype was counted many times. The chain combines TRBV6-1 with TRBJ2-1; 11 bases are a match to TRBD2. This CDR3 has 16 residues. Trimming at V came to 6 bases and at J to 6 bases, leaving 10 bases not matched to a gene. Germline assignment: CDR1 MNHNS and CDR2 SASEGT. Written as DNA, the CDR3 is TGTGCCAGCAGACAATTTTTTGGGACTAGCGGCAATGAGCAGTTCTTC. Protein sequence: CASRQFFGTSGNEQFF.

This clonotype rates as medium-sized. V gene TRBV20-1 combines with J gene TRBJ1-1, with a possible D match to TRBD1 (5 bases). CDR3 length: 15 amino acids. Germline CDR1 DFQATT, CDR2 SNEGSKA (reference sequence). V lost 6 bases and J 3 bases, leaving 20 bases between the germline ends. CDR3 in amino acids: CSAHGDRGSDTEAFF. In nucleotides, the CDR3 is TGCAGTGCCCATGGTGATAGGGGTTCGGACACTGAAGCTTTCTTT.

In its sample, this clonotype was seen a few times. A single base separates this from a much larger clone, so it may be a read error. The chain combines TRBV7-2 with TRBJ2-1; the match to TRBD2 covers 13 bases. Germline V gene lookup returns CDR1 SGHTA and CDR2 FQGNSA. The CDR3 totals 16 residues. CDR3 protein: CANSLTGLAGTNEQFF. As DNA, the CDR3 is TGTGCCAACAGCTTAACGGGACTAGCGGGAACTAATGAGCAGTTCTTC.

This clonotype is medium-sized in the sample. CDR3 nucleotides: TGTGCCAGCAGTGCAGGGTTTGGGAATTCACCCCTCCACTTT. Protein product: CASSAGFGNSPLHF. The chain recombines TRBV27 with TRBJ1-6; TRBD1 might be the D (5 bases). The V and J ends lost 5 bases and 7 bases respectively, with 12 bases between them. Germline V gene sequence: CDR1 MNHEY, CDR2 SMNVEV (reference sequence). The CDR3 has 14 residues.

The sample holds a few counts of this clonotype. The V call is TRBV4-2, the J call TRBJ2-3; TRBD2 matches 9 bases. The CDR3 runs to 16 residues. Germline lookup yields CDR1 LGHNA and CDR2 YNFKEQ. V trimming: 0 bases; J trimming: 2 bases; junction bases outside the gene matches: 3. The CDR3 DNA is TGTGCCAGCAGCCAAGAACTAGCGGGCAACACAGATACGCAGTATTTT. The encoded protein is CASSQELAGNTDTQYF.

The sample holds many counts of this clonotype. The chain joins TRBV4-3 to TRBJ2-7, with D hard to call. With 0 bases removed from V and 0 bases from J, the gap between germline ends came to 12 bases. The CDR3 spans 16 residues. Germline assignment: CDR1 LGHNA and CDR2 YSLEER. The CDR3 nucleotides are TGCGCCAGCAGCCAAGATCGAGAGTTCAGCTCCTACGAGCAGTACTTC. Its protein is CASSQDREFSSYEQYF.

In the case of this clonotype: Being one base from a much bigger clone, this may be a read error. The V call is TRBV19, the J call TRBJ1-5, with TRBD1 as a possible D gene (5 bases). The CDR3 runs to 18 residues. Germline-derived CDR1 and CDR2 are LNHDA and SQIVND (reference sequence). V lost 7 bases, J lost 2 bases, and 24 bases lay in between. CDR3 DNA sequence: TGTGCCAGTACCCTCCTGTTCGGACATGGATGGGGCAATCAGCCCCAGCATTTT. Residues: CASTLLFGHGWGNQPQHF.

This clonotype is labeled medium-sized. The gene calls are TRBV27 and TRBJ1-1; a weak D match, TRBD1 (6 bases). Trimming took 2 bases from V and 5 from J, leaving 12 bases between them. CDR1 MNHEY and CDR2 SMNVEV come from the germline V gene (reference sequence). The CDR3 extends over 14 amino acids. The CDR3 DNA reads TGTGCCAGCAGTTTAGTAGCAGGGGAGACTGAAGCTTTCTTT. Translated, it gives CASSLVAGETEAFF.

A word on this clonotype: One end of the junction fails to match germline, which may point to a read error. The rearrangement uses TRBV7-6 and TRBJ2-3, with D maybe TRBD2 (6 bases). This CDR3 is built from 15 residues. The germline gives CDR1 SGHVS, CDR2 FNYEAQ. The CDR3 DNA reads TGTGCCAGCAGATTAGCTTTTACTAGCACAGATACGCGGTATTTT. Amino acid sequence: CASRLAFTSTDTRYF.

In this sample, this clonotype turned up many times. V gene TRBV9 combines with J gene TRBJ2-7; no reliable D call. The CDR3 is made up of 15 amino acids. Germline CDR1 and CDR2: SGDLS and YYNGEE. With 0 bases removed from V and 2 bases from J, the gap between germline ends came to 12 bases. The chain's CDR3 is CASSVARFSPYEQYF. CDR3 DNA: TGTGCCAGCAGCGTAGCAAGGTTTAGTCCCTACGAGCAGTACTTC. The full variable domain, completed using reference TRBV9 and TRBJ2-7, is DSGVTQTPKHLITATGQRVTLRCSPRSGDLSVYWYQQSLDQGLQFLIQYYNGEERAKGNILERFSAQQFPDLHSELNLSSLELGDSALYFCASSVARFSPYEQYFGPGTRLTVT.

Ten or more counts support this clonotype. The chain links TRBV14 to TRBJ2-1, with D unresolved. The CDR3 consists of 13 residues. V dropped 5 bases and J dropped 7 bases, with 12 bases sitting between them. The germline V gene has CDR1 SGHDN and CDR2 FVKESK. The CDR3: CASSFRTGNEQFF. The CDR3 DNA sequence: TGTGCCAGCAGCTTCCGCACGGGTAATGAGCAGTTCTTC.

This clonotype was observed a few times. The rearrangement links TRBV10-3 to TRBJ2-3, with a possible D match to TRBD1 (6 bases). Germline V gives CDR1 ENHRY, CDR2 SYGVKD. V shed 5 bases and J shed 6 bases, with 18 bases lying between them. There are 15 residues in the CDR3. The CDR3 protein is CAISPGGLGADTQYF. The CDR3 DNA is TGTGCCATCAGTCCAGGTGGCCTGGGGGCGGATACGCAGTATTTT.

The sample holds many counts of this clonotype. This rearrangement joins TRBV7-2 to TRBJ2-3, with D perhaps given as TRBD1 or TRBD2 (5 bases each). The germline V gene encodes CDR1 SGHTA and CDR2 FQGNSA. The CDR3 is 16 amino acids. V gave up 5 bases and J gave up 0 bases, with 15 bases separating them. CDR3 bases: TGTGCCAGCAGCCTTGTCCGGGGACGTAGCACAGATACGCAGTATTTT. Translation: CASSLVRGRSTDTQYF.